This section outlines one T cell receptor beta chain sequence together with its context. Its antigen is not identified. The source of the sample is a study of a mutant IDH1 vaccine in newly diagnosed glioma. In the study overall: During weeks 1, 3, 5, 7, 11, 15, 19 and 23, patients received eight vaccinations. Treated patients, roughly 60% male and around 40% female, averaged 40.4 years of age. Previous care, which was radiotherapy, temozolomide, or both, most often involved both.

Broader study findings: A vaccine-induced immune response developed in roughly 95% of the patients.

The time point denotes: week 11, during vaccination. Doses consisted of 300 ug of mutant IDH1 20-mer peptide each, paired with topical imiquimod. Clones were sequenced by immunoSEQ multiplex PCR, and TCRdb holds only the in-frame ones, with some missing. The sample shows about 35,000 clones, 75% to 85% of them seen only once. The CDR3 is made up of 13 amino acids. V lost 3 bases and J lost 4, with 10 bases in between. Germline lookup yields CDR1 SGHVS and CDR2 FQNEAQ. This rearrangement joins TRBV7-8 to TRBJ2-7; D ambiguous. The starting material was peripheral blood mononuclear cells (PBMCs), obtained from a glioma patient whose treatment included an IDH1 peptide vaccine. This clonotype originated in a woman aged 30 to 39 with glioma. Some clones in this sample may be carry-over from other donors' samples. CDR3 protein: CASSFRPSYEQYF. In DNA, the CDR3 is TGTGCCAGCAGCTTCAGGCCCTCTTACGAGCAGTACTTC.